Below, 30 T cell receptor beta chains from the same sample are listed, as sequenced in a study of shared clonotypes between healthy human individuals. Data came from immunoSEQ multiplex PCR; TCRdb stores just in-frame clones and leaves some out. The data show fewer than 650,000 clones, approximately 80% seen once. Input material: PBMCs. These receptors were collected from a woman between 40 and 50 years old in good health. Some clones in this sample may be carry-over from other donors' samples.

This chain joins TRBV7-9 and TRBJ2-1, with TRBD2 matching over 12 bases. The CDR3 is 15 amino acids. The germline V gene has CDR1 SEHNR and CDR2 FQNEAQ (reference sequence). J was trimmed by 8 bases and V by 5 bases; bases with no gene match: 7. The CDR3 spells CASSPRLAGEDEQFF. CDR3 sequence (DNA): TGTGCCAGCAGCCCCCGACTAGCGGGAGAAGATGAGCAGTTCTTC.

The rearrangement joins TRBV19 to TRBJ1-4, with a weak D call TRBD1 (5 bases). V lost 8 bases to trimming and J lost 7 bases, with 17 bases between them. The germline CDR1 and CDR2 sequences are LNHDA and SQIVND (reference sequence). This CDR3 is built from 14 residues. DNA for the CDR3: TGTGCCAGTTCCCCATCAGAGGGGACTGAAAAACTGTTTTTT. Translation gives CASSPSEGTEKLFF.

On this clone itself: Other DNA sequences within the sample encode an identical CDR3. The rearrangement uses TRBV9 and TRBJ1-4; D unclear. Trimming left V 3 bases short and J 8 bases short, with 11 bases between. The CDR3 totals 13 residues. CDR1 and CDR2 (germline): SGDLS, YYNGEE. The CDR3 sequence: CASSAGVGEKLFF. CDR3 in DNA: TGTGCCAGCAGCGCCGGGGTAGGGGAAAAACTGTTTTTT.

The chain combines TRBV28 with TRBJ2-7; D might be TRBD2 (5 bases). The CDR3 extends over 14 amino acids. V shed 3 bases and J shed 2 bases, with 11 bases lying between them. Germline V lookup: CDR1 MDHEN, CDR2 SYDVKM. The CDR3 region has the DNA TGTGCCAGCAGTTTTTTTAGGACTCCCTACGAGCAGTACTTC. Its translation is CASSFFRTPYEQYF.

This clone was seen once. A far more abundant clone sits one base away, making this likely a read error. V and J are TRBV2 and TRBJ2-7; 8 bases line up with TRBD1. The CDR3 is 12 amino acids. Germline CDR1 and CDR2: SNHLY and FYNNEI. The CDR3, as DNA: TGTGCCGGCAGTGAAGGGACAGGCGAGCAGTACTTC. This gives the protein CAGSEGTGEQYF.

The chain carries TRBV28 and TRBJ2-2; D tentatively reads TRBD1 or TRBD2 (7 bases each). V lost 5 bases, J lost 4 bases, and 17 bases lay in between. The CDR3 consists of 16 residues. The germline V gene encodes CDR1 MDHEN and CDR2 SYDVKM. The CDR3 sequence is CASSHLGGTATGELFF. CDR3 nucleotides: TGTGCCAGCAGTCATTTGGGGGGGACAGCCACCGGGGAGCTGTTTTTT.

The chain is built from TRBV5-1 and TRBJ1-1, with D tentatively TRBD1 (5 bases). The CDR3 runs 13 residues. In germline, CDR1 is SGHRS, CDR2 YFSETQ. Trimming removed 7 bases from V and 1 base from J, with 11 bases in between. Written as DNA, the CDR3 is TGCGCCAGCCTCAGGGACCCGAACACTGAAGCTTTCTTT. This gives the protein CASLRDPNTEAFF.

The rearrangement links TRBV5-1 to TRBJ2-5, with TRBD2 as a possible D gene (5 bases). With 3 bases removed from V and 5 bases from J, the gap between germline ends came to 14 bases. The germline gives CDR1 SGHRS, CDR2 YFSETQ. CDR3 size: 14 residues. The chain's CDR3 is CASSWRLAGETQYF. In DNA form, the CDR3 reads TGCGCCAGCAGCTGGCGGCTAGCCGGGGAGACCCAGTACTTC.

The rearrangement joins TRBV5-6 to TRBJ2-7, with a weak D call TRBD2 (5 bases). CDR1 and CDR2 from the germline V gene are SGHDT and YYEEEE. The CDR3 consists of 16 residues. The V end lost 3 bases, the J end lost 4 bases, and 20 bases lay between the germline ends. Here the CDR3 DNA reads TGTGCCAGCAGCTCCGCAAGGACTCATTTATGGTACGAGCAGTACTTC. It is translated as CASSSARTHLWYEQYF.

The rearrangement joins TRBV21-1 to TRBJ1-3. TRBV21-1 is deemed a pseudogene. The CDR3 is 14 residues long. The CDR3 sequence is CASSKIVRKNTIYF. CDR3 sequence (DNA): TGTGCCAGCAGCAAGATCGTGCGGAAAAACACCATATATTTT.

The gene calls are TRBV7-9 and TRBJ2-5; D might be TRBD1 (7 bases). The CDR3 runs 14 residues. The germline gives CDR1 SEHNR, CDR2 FQNEAQ (reference sequence). Trimming removed 7 bases from V and 0 bases from J, with 12 bases in between. The CDR3 region is CASTPRGDQETQYF. The CDR3 DNA sequence: TGTGCCAGCACTCCCAGGGGGGACCAAGAGACCCAGTACTTC.

CDR3 coding DNA: TGTGCCAGCAGCTCAGGGGTACTGGTGGGGTTTGAGACCCAGTACTTC. As protein: CASSSGVLVGFETQYF. This chain connects TRBV11-2 to TRBJ2-5; tentatively, D is TRBD1 (6 bases). CDR3 length: 16 residues. CDR1 and CDR2 (germline): SGHAT, FQNNGV. V shed 4 bases and J shed 5 bases, with 20 bases lying between them.

This clone appeared many times. The V call is TRBV6-4, the J call TRBJ1-1, with unresolved D. Germline CDR1 reads MRHNA; CDR2 reads SNTAGT. V lost 6 bases and J 4 bases, leaving 18 bases between the germline ends. CDR3 length: 15 amino acids. The CDR3 loop is CASSPEMSGSTEAFF. The CDR3 nucleotides read TGTGCCAGCAGCCCGGAGATGTCCGGAAGCACTGAAGCTTTCTTT.

This rearrangement joins TRBV28 to TRBJ1-4; 8 bases map to TRBD1. The CDR3 is 14 amino acids. The V and J ends lost 4 bases and 8 bases, in that order; junction bases with no gene match: 6. Germline loops: CDR1 MDHEN, CDR2 SYDVKM. The CDR3 bases are TGTGCCAGCAGTTCGACAGGGGTGAACGAAAAACTGTTTTTT. This sequence encodes CASSSTGVNEKLFF.

This chain connects TRBV4-2 to TRBJ2-3, with 10 positions matching TRBD2. Germline CDR1 reads LGHNA; CDR2 reads YNFKEQ. The trim removed 6 bases at V and 2 bases at J, leaving 8 bases unmatched. This CDR3 region has 16 residues. The CDR3 nucleotides are TGTGCCAGCAGTCCCGGACTAGCGGTGCCCACAGATACGCAGTATTTT. It is translated as CASSPGLAVPTDTQYF.

The chain joins TRBV19 to TRBJ2-3; 9 bases line up with TRBD1. V was clipped by 3 bases and J by 4 bases; unmatched bases: 5. Germline CDR1 and CDR2: LNHDA and SQIVND (reference sequence). This CDR3 region has 15 residues. The CDR3 reads CASSMDRGVSDTQYF. The CDR3 nucleotides are TGTGCCAGTAGTATGGACAGGGGAGTGTCAGATACGCAGTATTTT.

The chain combines TRBV5-4 with TRBJ2-1; TRBD2 is a possible D gene (5 bases). V was clipped by 5 bases and J by 4 bases, with 13 bases between them. The CDR3 runs 14 residues. Germline V gives CDR1 SGHNT, CDR2 YYREEE (reference sequence). DNA of the CDR3: TGTGCCAGCAGGCATCCTAGCCGTTACAATGAGCAGTTCTTC. The encoded protein is CASRHPSRYNEQFF.

This sequence joins TRBV30 and TRBJ2-7, with D tentatively TRBD2 (5 bases). Germline loops: CDR1 GTSNPN, CDR2 SVGIG (reference sequence). The CDR3 length is 12 residues. The V end was cut by 3 bases, the J end by 6 bases, with 12 bases between. CDR3 bases: TGTGCCTGGAGCTTTAGAGGGCTCGAGCAGTACTTC. Its protein is CAWSFRGLEQYF.

The chain is built from TRBV6-5 and TRBJ1-1; no reliable D call. CDR1 is MNHEY, CDR2 SVGAGI, per germline. The ends were cut back, 5 bases at V and 4 bases at J, with 11 bases in the middle. This CDR3 region has 13 residues. In DNA, the CDR3 is TGTGCCAGCAGTGTTGAGCGGAGCACTGAAGCTTTCTTT. Its translation is CASSVERSTEAFF.

On this clone: One base away lies a much larger clone, so this may be a sequencing read error. DNA of the CDR3: TGTGCCTGGGGCCCCCAGACAGGGCTTAGGGAAAAACCGTTTTTT. Translated, it gives CAWGPQTGLREKPFF. This chain joins TRBV30 and TRBJ1-4; 7 nucleotides line up with TRBD1. The V gene's germline CDR1 is GTSNPN and CDR2 SVGIG (reference sequence). The CDR3 extends over 15 amino acids.

This clone has only a few counts. Additional DNA sequences in this sample encode the identical CDR3. V gene TRBV20-1 combines with J gene TRBJ2-3; no clear D. This CDR3 spans 11 amino acids. The germline gives CDR1 DFQATT, CDR2 SNEGSKA (reference sequence). Deletions cut 3 bases from V and 6 bases from J, with 7 bases between. CDR3 in amino acids: CSASLIDTQYF. In nucleotides, the CDR3 is TGCAGTGCTAGTTTGATCGATACGCAGTATTTT.

The V gene is TRBV6-5, the J gene TRBJ2-5; 12 bases align to TRBD1. The DNA matches TRBJ2-7 better at its end, which makes the J call doubtful. The germline V gene has CDR1 MNHEY and CDR2 SVGAGI. The CDR3 runs 16 residues. The CDR3 region is CASSYTTPGQGAEQYF. The CDR3 DNA reads as TGTGCCAGCAGTTACACGACACCGGGACAGGGGGCCGAGCAGTACTTC.

The sample holds a few counts of this clone. The chain has TRBV28 and TRBJ1-3; D possibly corresponds to TRBD1 (6 bases). The CDR3 runs to 15 residues. Germline V gene data show CDR1 as MDHEN and CDR2 as SYDVKM. The ends were cut back, 7 bases at V and 3 bases at J, with 16 bases in the middle. CDR3 protein: CASKGGLEGGNTIYF. Here the CDR3 DNA reads TGTGCCAGCAAGGGGGGCCTGGAGGGTGGAAACACCATATATTTT. Combining the CDR3 with reference TRBV28 and TRBJ1-3 gives the whole variable domain DVKVTQSSRYLVKRTGEKVFLECVQDMDHENMFWYRQDPGLGLRLIYFSYDVKMKEKGDIPEGYSVSREKKERFSLILESASTNQTSMYLCASKGGLEGGNTIYFGEGSWLTVV.

The table lists this clone with a count of one. The chain employs TRBV28 and TRBJ2-7; the D gene is possibly TRBD2 (5 bases). Germline CDR1 reads MDHEN; CDR2 reads SYDVKM. V lost 5 bases and J lost 2, with 22 bases in between. CDR3 length: 17 residues. CDR3 sequence (DNA): TGTGCCAGCAGTGCCTCGGGGTTAAGGGTCGGGGCCTACGAGCAGTACTTC. Protein: CASSASGLRVGAYEQYF.

In DNA form, the CDR3 reads TGTGCCAGCAGCTTAGATGCCAGGGGGATCGACGAGCAGTACTTC. Protein: CASSLDARGIDEQYF. The genes are TRBV11-2 and TRBJ2-5; TRBD1 agrees at 7 bases. The closer fit of TRBJ2-7 to the DNA end suggests the J call may be wrong. CDR1 is SGHAT and CDR2 is FQNNGV in the germline V gene. CDR3 size: 15 residues.

The chain is built from TRBV2 and TRBJ2-7; the D is unclear. CDR1 and CDR2 (germline): SNHLY, FYNNEI. The CDR3 totals 14 residues. Trimming cost V 3 bases and J 1 base, with 10 bases left between them. CDR3 protein: CASSETAASYEQYF. The CDR3 nucleotides read TGTGCCAGCAGTGAGACGGCCGCGTCCTACGAGCAGTACTTC.

This clone has ten or more counts. The gene calls are TRBV7-2 and TRBJ1-5; 9 nucleotides line up with TRBD1. The trim removed 0 bases at V and 5 bases at J, leaving 5 bases unmatched. CDR1 and CDR2 (germline): SGHTA, FQGNSA. CDR3 size: 16 residues. This CDR3 is CASSLAFTGGDQPQHF. The CDR3 bases are TGTGCCAGCAGCTTAGCTTTTACAGGGGGCGATCAGCCCCAGCATTTT.

The chain carries TRBV6-1 and TRBJ2-1; 9 bases are a match to TRBD1. The CDR3 is 15 residues long. With 4 bases clipped from V and 6 bases from J, the junction kept 7 bases outside the gene matches. CDR1 is MNHNS and CDR2 is SASEGT in the germline V gene. CDR3 DNA sequence: TGTGCCAGCAGTGTCGCGGGACAGGGTGTCAATGAGCAGTTCTTC. This sequence encodes CASSVAGQGVNEQFF.

The CDR3 loop reads CASSSYLAVSYNEQFF. CDR3 DNA: TGCGCCAGCAGCAGCTACCTAGCGGTCTCTTACAATGAGCAGTTCTTC. The chain uses TRBV5-1 and TRBJ2-1, with 7 bases fitting TRBD2. The length of the CDR3 is 16 residues. The V segment lost 4 bases and the J segment 4 bases; nucleotides outside the gene matches: 11. Germline CDR1 is SGHRS and CDR2 is YFSETQ.

CDR3 residues: CASSPNTGRPEAFF. The DNA for the CDR3 is TGTGCCAGCAGTCCCAACACAGGGAGACCTGAAGCTTTCTTT. The rearrangement uses TRBV27 and TRBJ1-1, with D perhaps TRBD1 (6 bases). Between the trimmed V and J ends, which lost 5 bases and 6 bases, there was a span of 16 bases. This CDR3 has 14 residues. CDR1 is MNHEY, CDR2 SMNVEV, per germline (reference sequence).